This T cell receptor beta chain originates from a study of OX40 agonist ivuxolimab in advanced cancers. Study in general: Participants could have had prior anti-PD-1, anti-PD-L1 or anti-CTLA-4 therapy, and roughly 39% had some. Study results and limitations: Compared with CD4+, CD8+ T cells on average had more expanded clones.

Concerning this clone: What it recognizes is unknown.

The repertoire was sequenced with immunoSEQ multiplex PCR; TCRdb's copy has only in-frame clones and lacks some. This sample has tens of thousands of clones, with about 90% found just once. This CDR3 contains 16 residues. V lost 3 bases, J lost 4 bases, and 6 bases stayed unmatched. The V gene's germline CDR1 is MNHEY and CDR2 SMNVEV (reference sequence). The material sequenced was CD4+ or CD8+ T cells sorted from blood, taken in a trial of the OX40 agonist ivuxolimab. The chain joins TRBV27 to TRBJ2-6, with TRBD1 identical over 7 bases. The clonotype originates from an adult with an advanced solid tumor such as melanoma, head and neck, liver or kidney cancer. CDR3 nucleotide sequence: TGTGCCAGCAGTTTTGGCAGGGGGTCCGGGGCCAACGTCCTGACTTTC. It is translated as CASSFGRGSGANVLTF.